One T cell receptor beta chain is described in this entry. Antigen unknown. The junction differs from germline at one of its ends, possibly a read error. This sample is part of a study of blood T cells in healthy people across ages. The second PCR ran about 6 to 11 cycles with a sample-barcoded 5' primer and J-beta primers. Samples each returned at least 2.5 million CDR3-containing paired-end reads. TCRdb recomputed calls from the 5' RACE reads with MiXCR, one row per CDR3 protein. The sample includes a few hundred thousand distinct CDR3 sequences, roughly 26% of them seen just once. Per sample, extraction of total RNA gave at least 6 micrograms in every case. Per germline, CDR1 SGHAT and CDR2 FQNNGV. The CDR3 extends over 18 amino acids. Study-wide results and caveats: In long-lived donors, naive CD4+ cell counts and diversity exceeded those of aged donors. The authors considered diversity estimates from one million T cells to be underestimates.

The sequencing input was blood. This receptor was identified in a woman in her 70s in good health. The V and J genes are TRBV11-2 and TRBJ2-1; D is tentatively TRBD1 or TRBD2 (5 bases each). CDR3 DNA: TGTGCCAGCAGCTTTCGCGCCGGGGCAATGAGCTCCAACAATGAGCAGTTCTTC. Translation: CASSFRAGAMSSNNEQFF.